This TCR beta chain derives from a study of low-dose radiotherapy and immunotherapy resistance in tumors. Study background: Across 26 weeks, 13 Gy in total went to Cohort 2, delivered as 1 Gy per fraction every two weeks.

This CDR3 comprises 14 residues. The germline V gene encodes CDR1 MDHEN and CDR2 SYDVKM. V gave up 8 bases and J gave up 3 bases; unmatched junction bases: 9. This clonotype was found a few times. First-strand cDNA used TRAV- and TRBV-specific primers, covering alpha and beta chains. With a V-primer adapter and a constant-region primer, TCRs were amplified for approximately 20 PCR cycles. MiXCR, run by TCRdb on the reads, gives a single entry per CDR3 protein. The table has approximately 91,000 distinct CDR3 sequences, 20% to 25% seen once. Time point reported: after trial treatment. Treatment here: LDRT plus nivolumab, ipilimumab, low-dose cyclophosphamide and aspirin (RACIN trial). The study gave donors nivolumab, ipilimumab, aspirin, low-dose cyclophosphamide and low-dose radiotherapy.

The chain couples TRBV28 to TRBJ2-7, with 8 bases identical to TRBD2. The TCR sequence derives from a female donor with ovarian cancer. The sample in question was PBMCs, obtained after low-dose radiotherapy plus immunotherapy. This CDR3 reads CASGRGGVYYEQYF. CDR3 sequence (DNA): TGTGCCAGCGGCCGGGGGGGCGTCTACTACGAGCAGTACTTC.